Listed below are T cell receptor beta chains from one sample, sequenced in a study of blood T cell repertoires in COVID-19. Clones were sequenced by immunoSEQ multiplex PCR, and TCRdb holds only the in-frame ones, with some missing. The data hold more than 200,000 clones, with under 90% observed a single time. Input material: peripheral blood. Receptor source: a woman older than 75 with COVID-19, enrolled during active disease. Both conserved end residues are part of each CDR3. The D gene is left open where the match is weak. Size is omitted from some rows. Given values are once, few, many or a class for expanded clones.

V gene	J gene	D gene	clone size	CDR3 DNA	CDR3 protein
TRBV30	TRBJ1-1	.	.	TGTGCCTGGAGTCTGCAGGTCAACACTGAAGCTTTCTTT	CAWSLQVNTEAFF
TRBV6-6	TRBJ1-4	.	.	TGTGCCAGCAGCGGAGAACTAGGGCTGAGCGAAAAACTGTTTTTT	CASSGELGLSEKLFF
TRBV2	TRBJ2-3	TRBD2	.	TGTGCCAGCAGTGTAGGACTAGCGGGTATCACAGATACGCAGTATTTT	CASSVGLAGITDTQYF
TRBV29-1	TRBJ2-7	TRBD1	.	TGCAGCGTTGGACAGGGAGCCTACGAGCAGTACTTC	CSVGQGAYEQYF
TRBV6-2/TRBV6-3	TRBJ2-2	TRBD1	.	TGTGCCAGCAGTCAACCGGGACAGGGCCCCACCGGGGAGCTGTTTTTT	CASSQPGQGPTGELFF
TRBV7-9	TRBJ1-2	TRBD1	once	TGTGCCAGCAGCTTAGGGGGGACAGCCACACGTGGCTACACCTTC	CASSLGGTATRGYTF
TRBV5-1	TRBJ2-3	TRBD2	.	TGCGCCAGCAGAACTAGCGGGGGGGCAGATACGCAGTATTTT	CASRTSGGADTQYF
TRBV28	TRBJ1-1	.	.	TGTGCCAGCGTCACCGGGGGGATGAACACTGAAGCTTTCTTT	CASVTGGMNTEAFF
TRBV18	TRBJ2-5	.	once	TGTGCCAGCTCGACTACAGGGCTGGAGACCCAGTACTTC	CASSTTGLETQYF
TRBV7-3	TRBJ2-3	TRBD2	.	TGTGCCAGCAGCCCCGGGACTAGCTCCTTCAGGGATACGCAGTATTTT	CASSPGTSSFRDTQYF
TRBV30	TRBJ1-1	.	.	TGTGCCTGGAGTGTACAAGGAGACACTGAAGCTTTCTTT	CAWSVQGDTEAFF
TRBV5-1	TRBJ1-6	.	few	TGCGCCAGCAGCTTAGACAGTAGCAATTCACCCCTCCACTTT	CASSLDSSNSPLHF
TRBV5-4	TRBJ1-1	TRBD1	.	TGTGCCAGCAGCGTGCCGGGACAGGGACGGACTGAAGCTTTCTTT	CASSVPGQGRTEAFF
TRBV5-1	TRBJ1-3	.	once	TGCGCCAGCAGCTTAACCGGGACTACCCGCTCTGGAAACACCATATATTTT	CASSLTGTTRSGNTIYF
TRBV11-2	TRBJ1-1	TRBD1	once	TGTGCCAGCAGCTTAACAGGGGGGTTCAACACTGAAGCTTTCTTT	CASSLTGGFNTEAFF
TRBV18	TRBJ1-6	.	.	TGTGCCAGCTCACCCGGGACAAGTGATAATTCACCCCTCCACTTT	CASSPGTSDNSPLHF
TRBV19	TRBJ2-5	TRBD1	.	TGTGCCAGTAGTATTTTGGGACAGTTTGAAGAGACCCAGTACTTC	CASSILGQFEETQYF
TRBV5-1	TRBJ1-2	.	.	TGCGCCAGCAGCTATGGAGTAGGCGACAGCACCTTC	CASSYGVGDSTF
TRBV28	TRBJ1-2	TRBD1	.	TGTGCCAGCAGCGAGGACAGGGGCGGGGGCTATGGCTACACCTTC	CASSEDRGGGYGYTF
TRBV30	TRBJ1-5	.	.	TGTGCCCAGGGGAGCAGGGTTATTCAGCCCCAGCATTTT	CAQGSRVIQPQHF
TRBV28	TRBJ1-3	.	once	TGTGCCAGCATACGGGGGGCCTCTGGAAACACCATATATTTT	CASIRGASGNTIYF
TRBV3-1/TRBV3-2	TRBJ2-7	.	.	TGTGCCAGCAGCCAAGATCGGGTCGAGCAGTACTTC	CASSQDRVEQYF
TRBV10-3	TRBJ2-1	TRBD2	once	TGTGCCATCAGTGAAGCTAGCGGGGAATATGAGCAGTTCTTC	CAISEASGEYEQFF
TRBV7-9	TRBJ1-5	.	.	TGTGCCAGCAGCCCGCCGGGGGAGGGTAGCAATCAGCCCCAGCATTTT	CASSPPGEGSNQPQHF
TRBV7-3	TRBJ2-5	TRBD2	.	TGTGCCAGCAGCCCCACGCTAGCGGGGGGGCCTGAGACCCAGTACTTC	CASSPTLAGGPETQYF
TRBV3-1/TRBV3-2	TRBJ1-1	.	.	TGTGCCAGCAGCTCCCTCTCTCGGGTGACTGAAGCTTTCTTT	CASSSLSRVTEAFF
TRBV21-1	TRBJ2-3	.	few	TGTGCCAGCAGCAAGGGGGCTAGCACAGATACGCAGTATTTT	CASSKGASTDTQYF
TRBV2	TRBJ1-3	.	.	TGTGCCAGCAGTGCATCCAGGGGTACTGGAAACACCATATATTTT	CASSASRGTGNTIYF
TRBV7-9	TRBJ2-5	.	.	TGTGCCAGCAGCTTTCGAGTCCAAGAGACCCAGTACTTC	CASSFRVQETQYF
TRBV27	TRBJ1-1	TRBD1	.	TGTGCCAGCATAAGAGGGGGCCTTACCTACACTGAAGCTTTCTTT	CASIRGGLTYTEAFF
TRBV3-1/TRBV3-2	TRBJ2-2	.	.	TGTGCCAGCAGCCAAGACAGGGGAAGGACCGGGGAGCTGTTTTTT	CASSQDRGRTGELFF
TRBV4-1	TRBJ1-4	.	.	TGCGCCAGCAGCCAAGTCTCATCGGGGGGGGGAGAAAAACTGTTTTTT	CASSQVSSGGGEKLFF
TRBV6-5	TRBJ1-5	.	.	TGTGCCAGTTCGGTTTTCGGTCAGCCCCAGCATTTT	CASSVFGQPQHF
TRBV5-1	TRBJ2-3	TRBD1	once	TGCGCCAGCAGCAGGGGACAGGGGACAGATACGCAGTATTTT	CASSRGQGTDTQYF
TRBV6-6	TRBJ2-1	.	.	TGTGCCAGCAGTCCCGGAGTTGCGCAAACAAACAATGAGCAGTTCTTC	CASSPGVAQTNNEQFF
TRBV3-1/TRBV3-2	TRBJ2-7	TRBD1	.	TGTGCCAGCAGCCACGAAAACAGGGGAGAGCAGTACTTC	CASSHENRGEQYF
TRBV7-8	TRBJ1-4	.	.	TGTGCCAGCAGCACGAATTCGGAGGCGACTAATGAAAAACTGTTTTTT	CASSTNSEATNEKLFF
TRBV19	TRBJ2-4	.	.	TGTGCCAGTAGGGCAGGCCCCGTAGACATTCAGTACTTC	CASRAGPVDIQYF